This entry describes one T cell receptor (beta chain). The antigen is undetermined. The CDR3 extends 3 residues past the end of the read, so its final part is completed from the germline J gene. The data were obtained in a study of T cell clonality in common variable immunodeficiency. CVID subjects were neither ill nor on immunomodulatory or immunosuppressive medication at sampling. Sequencing input was equivalent genomic DNA from CVID and controls. Sequencing used immunoSEQ multiplex PCR; TCRdb keeps in-frame clones, though not all of them. This repertoire holds about 34,000 clones, and none appear only once. Study-level points and caveats: Fewer deletions and N-nucleotide insertions were reportedly seen in common variable immunodeficiency TCR beta sequences.

The CDR3 has 14 amino acids. The germline CDR1 and CDR2 sequences are SEHNR and FQNEAQ (reference sequence). This receptor was taken from a human donor with common variable immunodeficiency. The J gene is TRBJ1-4, the V gene TRBV7-9, with 10 bases matching TRBD1. Source material: peripheral blood mononuclear cells. CDR3 region: CASSGPGQGRELFF. The CDR3 DNA, read in part, is TGTGCCAGCAGCGGCCCGGGACAGGGGAGGGAA.